These 4 T cell receptor beta chains came from one sample sequenced in a study of blood T cell repertoires in COVID-19. Sequencing was performed with immunoSEQ multiplex PCR; in TCRdb, only in-frame clones are kept and a portion is missing. The data hold roughly 140,000 clones, with 85% to 90% observed a single time. The sample comprised peripheral blood. The receptors originated from a woman aged 55-70 years with active COVID-19.

The V and J genes are TRBV4-3 and TRBJ1-1, with a weak D call TRBD1 (5 bases). Deletions cut 0 bases from V and 3 bases from J, with 14 bases between. The germline V gene has CDR1 LGHNA and CDR2 YSLEER. CDR3 length equals 16 residues. This chain's CDR3 is CASSQEQAGLDTEAFF. CDR3 coding DNA: TGCGCCAGCAGCCAAGAGCAGGCAGGGTTGGACACTGAAGCTTTCTTT.

This sequence joins TRBV6-6 and TRBJ1-2, with 9 nucleotides matching TRBD1. The CDR3 is 14 residues long. Unmatched junction bases numbered 6, after V lost 2 bases and J lost 8 bases. Germline V CDR1 and CDR2: MNHNY, SVGAGI (reference sequence). The CDR3 DNA reads TGTGCCAGCAGTTACACCGGGGACAGGGTCGGCTACACCTTC. Protein product: CASSYTGDRVGYTF.

This clone was seen once. V and J are TRBV10-1 and TRBJ1-3, with 7 bases that match TRBD1. V lost 6 bases and J lost 3; bases outside the gene matches: 5. This CDR3 has 14 residues. Germline CDR1 reads WNHNN; CDR2 reads SYGVQD (reference sequence). DNA of the CDR3: TGCGCCAGCAGCGATGGGACAGATGGAAACACCATATATTTT. The encoded protein is CASSDGTDGNTIYF.

The chain joins TRBV28 to TRBJ2-5; TRBD1 might be the D (5 bases). The germline V gene encodes CDR1 MDHEN and CDR2 SYDVKM. This CDR3 is built from 15 residues. V was pared by 5 bases and J by 4 bases, with 17 bases between. Written as DNA, the CDR3 is TGTGCCAGCAGTGGGGCCTACGCAGGGCCAGAGACCCAGTACTTC. This codes for CASSGAYAGPETQYF. The entire variable domain, with the rest obtained from reference TRBV28 and TRBJ2-5, is as follows: DVKVTQSSRYLVKRTGEKVFLECVQDMDHENMFWYRQDPGLGLRLIYFSYDVKMKEKGDIPEGYSVSREKKERFSLILESASTNQTSMYLCASSGAYAGPETQYFGPGTRLLVL.